This is a list of T cell receptor beta chains from one sample in a study of T cell responses to AZD1222 COVID-19 vaccine. The assay was immunoSEQ multiplex PCR, and TCRdb's table has in-frame clones only and misses some. Of 60,000 to 80,000 clones in the sample, 80% were seen once. The sample here was peripheral blood, taken 28 days after the second AZD1222 dose. The receptors originated from an adult who received the AZD1222 COVID-19 vaccine. Each CDR3 is given with its conserved first and last residue. The D gene is left open where the match is weak. Clone size is stated in some rows and not others, as once, few, many or a class when expanded.

>TRBJ2-5|-|17|TRBV11-2|TRBD2
CASSLKGLAGVRETQYF
TGTGCCAGCAGCTTAAAGGGACTAGCGGGGGTCCGAGAGACCCAGTACTTC
>TRBJ1-1|few|13|TRBV6-5|-
CASTRGLDTEAFF
TGTGCCAGCACGAGGGGTTTGGACACTGAAGCTTTCTTT
>TRBJ1-6|-|13|TRBV6-5|TRBD1
CASRPSLQGAFHF
TGTGCCAGCAGGCCGAGCTTACAGGGGGCCTTTCACTTT
>TRBJ2-7|few|16|TRBV5-1|TRBD1
CASSLGHRDSSYEQYF
TGCGCCAGCAGCTTGGGACACCGGGACAGCTCCTACGAGCAGTACTTC
>TRBJ2-1|-|10|TRBV20-1|-
CSLGNNEQFF
TGCAGTTTGGGTAACAATGAGCAGTTCTTC
>TRBJ1-2|-|12|TRBV12-3/TRBV12-4|-
CASSLGDIGYTF
TGTGCCAGCAGTTTAGGGGACATCGGCTACACCTTC
>TRBJ2-1|-|11|TRBV9|-
CASSDTGRQFF
TGTGCCAGCAGCGACACAGGGCGGCAGTTCTTC
>TRBJ1-5|-|14|TRBV20-1|-
CSASPTARNQPQHF
TGCAGTGCTAGTCCGACCGCCCGCAATCAGCCCCAGCATTTT
>TRBJ1-2|-|13|TRBV28|-
CASSFSQAYGYTF
TGTGCCAGCAGTTTTAGCCAGGCCTATGGCTACACCTTC
>TRBJ2-5|few|13|TRBV24-1|TRBD2
CATSTGGTETQYF
TGTGCCACCAGTACCGGGGGGACAGAGACCCAGTACTTC
>TRBJ2-3|few|13|TRBV28|-
CASSSRRTDTQYF
TGTGCCAGCAGTTCCAGAAGGACAGATACGCAGTATTTT
>TRBJ1-3|-|14|TRBV7-9|-
CASSSLGSGNTIYF
TGTGCCAGCAGCAGTCTAGGCTCTGGAAACACCATATATTTT
>TRBJ2-5|-|12|TRBV7-9|TRBD1
CASRPGTGPQYF
TGTGCCAGCAGACCGGGGACAGGTCCCCAGTACTTC
>TRBJ2-7|-|12|TRBV10-3|-
CAISDRGYEQYF
TGTGCCATCAGTGATCGTGGCTACGAGCAGTACTTC
>TRBJ2-1|-|11|TRBV7-6|-
CASSLAGVQFF
TGTGCCAGCAGCTTAGCGGGCGTCCAGTTCTTC
>TRBJ1-2|few|13|TRBV28|-
CASSLQGTYGYTF
TGTGCCAGCAGTTTACAGGGGACCTATGGCTACACCTTC
>TRBJ2-3|-|16|TRBV11-3|TRBD2
CASSHGLAGDTDTQYF
TGTGCCAGCAGCCACGGACTAGCGGGGGACACAGATACGCAGTATTTT
>TRBJ2-1|-|14|TRBV27|-
CASSLWGAMNEQFF
TGTGCCAGCAGTTTATGGGGGGCGATGAATGAGCAGTTCTTC
>TRBJ1-1|-|14|TRBV18|-
CASSPGTWNTEAFF
TGTGCCAGCTCACCAGGGACTTGGAACACTGAAGCTTTCTTT
>TRBJ2-7|-|15|TRBV19|TRBD2
CASSMGSGGPYEQYF
TGTGCCAGTAGTATGGGTTCGGGGGGACCCTACGAGCAGTACTTC
>TRBJ2-1|-|14|TRBV21-1|-
CASSRGESYNEQFF
TGTGCCAGCAGCCGGGGGGAATCCTACAATGAGCAGTTCTTC
>TRBJ1-1|few|16|TRBV28|TRBD1
CASSLYTGQGNTEAFF
TGTGCCAGCAGTTTATACACGGGACAGGGGAACACTGAAGCTTTCTTT
>TRBJ2-1|-|15|TRBV18|-
CASSPRQAGSNEQFF
TGTGCCAGCTCACCTCGGCAGGCAGGGTCCAATGAGCAGTTCTTC
>TRBJ1-2|-|14|TRBV27|-
CASSLKEANYGYTF
TGTGCCAGCAGTTTAAAGGAAGCTAACTATGGCTACACCTTC
>TRBJ2-2|few|15|TRBV4-3|-
CASSQEGRRSGELFF
TGCGCCAGCAGCCAAGAGGGTAGGCGTTCCGGGGAGCTGTTTTTT
>TRBJ1-1|-|16|TRBV6-2/TRBV6-3|TRBD1
CASSYSDGTVNTEAFF
TGTGCCAGCAGTTACTCGGATGGGACAGTTAACACTGAAGCTTTCTTT
>TRBJ2-7|-|13|TRBV19|TRBD2
CASSMGGPYEQYF
TGTGCCAGTAGTATGGGAGGGCCTTACGAGCAGTACTTC
>TRBJ2-1|-|13|TRBV6-5|-
CASSPGVYNEQFF
TGTGCCAGCAGTCCCGGAGTCTACAATGAGCAGTTCTTC
>TRBJ2-2|-|15|TRBV18|-
CASSLLKTNTGELFF
TGTGCCAGCTCACTCCTAAAAACCAACACCGGGGAGCTGTTTTTT
>TRBJ1-1|-|15|TRBV3-1/TRBV3-2|-
CASSLTGGIGGEAFF
TGTGCCAGCAGCCTCACCGGTGGGATCGGGGGAGAAGCTTTCTTT
>TRBJ2-3|-|13|TRBV24-1|-
CATSDPPLDTQYF
TGTGCCACCAGTGACCCCCCCTTGGATACGCAGTATTTT
>TRBJ2-7|-|14|TRBV7-3|-
CASSLLPSPGEQYF
TGTGCCAGCAGCCTCCTACCCTCCCCGGGTGAGCAGTACTTC
>TRBJ2-3|-|18|TRBV28|TRBD1
CASSPYSLGQGKKNTQYF
TGTGCCAGCAGTCCATATTCCCTGGGACAGGGGAAAAAGAATACGCAGTATTTT
>TRBJ1-2|-|14|TRBV27|TRBD1
CASSIDRGGYGYTF
TGTGCCAGCAGTATCGACAGGGGAGGCTATGGCTACACCTTC
>TRBJ1-2|-|15|TRBV28|TRBD1
CASSDRGILNYGYTF
TGTGCCAGCTCGGACAGGGGGATTCTAAACTATGGCTACACCTTC
>TRBJ1-1|-|15|TRBV27|-
CASSRVPQMNTEAFF
TGTGCCAGCAGTCGCGTACCTCAGATGAACACTGAAGCTTTCTTT
>TRBJ1-4|-|15|TRBV25-1|-
CASSVGRKANEKLFF
TGTGCCAGCAGTGTGGGGAGGAAGGCTAATGAAAAACTGTTTTTT
>TRBJ1-1|-|15|TRBV7-9|-
CASSLGVMGYTEAFF
TGTGCCAGCAGCTTAGGGGTAATGGGCTACACTGAAGCTTTCTTT
>TRBJ2-3|-|12|TRBV19|-
CASSIVPDTQYF
TGTGCCAGTAGTATCGTACCAGATACGCAGTATTTT
>TRBJ2-7|-|16|TRBV6-1|TRBD1
CASSQDRGASSYEQYF
TGTGCCAGCAGTCAAGACAGGGGGGCGAGCTCCTACGAGCAGTACTTC
>TRBJ2-7|-|17|TRBV28|-
CASSLVGGQGVSYEQYF
TGTGCCAGCAGTCTGGTCGGGGGCCAGGGTGTCTCCTACGAGCAGTACTTC
>TRBJ2-5|-|15|TRBV5-1|-
CASSLTGVAQETQYF
TGCGCCAGCAGCTTGACCGGGGTAGCACAAGAGACCCAGTACTTC
>TRBJ2-3|-|12|TRBV7-9|TRBD2
CASSFTSGGWYF
TGTGCCAGCAGCTTCACTAGCGGGGGGTGGTATTTT
>TRBJ2-7|once|14|TRBV3-1/TRBV3-2|TRBD1
CASSPSDRDQEQYF
TGTGCCAGCAGCCCATCGGACAGGGACCAAGAGCAGTACTTC
>TRBJ2-1|-|12|TRBV11-1|-
CASSPRGVEQFF
TGTGCCAGCAGCCCCCGAGGAGTAGAGCAGTTCTTC
>TRBJ2-3|medium-sized|15|TRBV28|-
CASSLVSLFADTQYF
TGTGCCAGCAGTTTAGTGAGTCTATTCGCAGATACGCAGTATTTT
>TRBJ2-7|-|14|TRBV5-8|TRBD2
CASSFSGRLHEQYF
TGTGCCAGCAGCTTTAGCGGGAGGTTACACGAGCAGTACTTC
>TRBJ1-1|-|13|TRBV3-1/TRBV3-2|-
CASSQVGGAEAFF
TGTGCCAGCAGCCAAGTGGGGGGAGCTGAAGCTTTCTTT
>TRBJ2-7|-|12|TRBV6-6|-
CASSYGLYEQYF
TGTGCCAGCAGTTATGGCCTCTACGAGCAGTACTTC
>TRBJ2-7|-|13|TRBV9|-
CASSVGGRSEQYF
TGTGCCAGCAGCGTAGGGGGCAGGTCCGAGCAGTACTTC
>TRBJ2-3|-|15|TRBV30|TRBD2
CAWVSGTSSTDTQYF
TGTGCCTGGGTTAGCGGGACCTCTAGCACAGATACGCAGTATTTT
>TRBJ2-7|-|11|TRBV27|-
CASWGGGEQYF
TGTGCCAGCTGGGGTGGAGGAGAGCAGTACTTC